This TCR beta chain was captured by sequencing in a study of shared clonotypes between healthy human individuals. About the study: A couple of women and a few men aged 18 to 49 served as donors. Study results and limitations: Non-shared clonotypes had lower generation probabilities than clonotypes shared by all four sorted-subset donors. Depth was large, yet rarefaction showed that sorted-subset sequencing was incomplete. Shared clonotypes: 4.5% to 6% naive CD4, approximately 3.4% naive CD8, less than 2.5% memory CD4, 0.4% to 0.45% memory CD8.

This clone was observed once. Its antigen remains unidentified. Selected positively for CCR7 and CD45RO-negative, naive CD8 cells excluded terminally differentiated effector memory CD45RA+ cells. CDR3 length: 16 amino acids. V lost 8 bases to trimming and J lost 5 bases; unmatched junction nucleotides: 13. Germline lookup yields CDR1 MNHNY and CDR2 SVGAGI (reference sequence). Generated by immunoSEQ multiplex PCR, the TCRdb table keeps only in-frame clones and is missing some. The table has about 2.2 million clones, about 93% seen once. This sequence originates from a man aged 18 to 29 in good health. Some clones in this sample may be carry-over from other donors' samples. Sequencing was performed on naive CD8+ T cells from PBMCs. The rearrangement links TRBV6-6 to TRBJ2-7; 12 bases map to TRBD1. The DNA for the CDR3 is TGTGCCAGCTATCCCGGGACAGGGGGCGCGGGTCACGAGCAGTACTTC. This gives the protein CASYPGTGGAGHEQYF.